The count of the clone carrying this T cell receptor (beta chain) is one. Other DNA sequences in the sample encode the same CDR3. Data came from immunoSEQ multiplex PCR; TCRdb stores just in-frame clones and leaves some out. The data contain roughly 51,000 clones, 65% to 90% of them singletons. This specimen comes from a study of T cell responses to AZD1222 COVID-19 vaccine. Sequenced material: peripheral blood, taken 28 days after the second AZD1222 dose. The sequence came from an adult who received the AZD1222 COVID-19 vaccine.

In nucleotides, the CDR3 is TGTGCCAGTAGCCGACAGGGGGCTAACTATGGCTACACCTTC. Amino acids: CASSRQGANYGYTF. The chain links TRBV19 to TRBJ1-2; 9 bases are shared with TRBD1. The ends lost 6 bases at V and 0 bases at J; junction bases unmatched: 2. In germline, CDR1 is LNHDA, CDR2 SQIVND (reference sequence). This CDR3 has 14 residues. The full variable domain, with the rest looked up from reference TRBV19 and TRBJ1-2, is DGGITQSPKYLFRKEGQNVTLSCEQNLNHDAMYWYRQDPGQGLRLIYYSQIVNDFQKGDIAEGYSVSREKKESFPLTVTSAQKNPTAFYLCASSRQGANYGYTFGSGTRLTVV.